The T cell receptor (beta chain) described here comes from a study of blood T cell repertoires in COVID-19. Study-wide background: Sites across the United States, Italy and Spain contributed samples from acute and convalescent COVID-19. Sources were T cells, B-cell-depleted T cells, or PBMCs; the material itself was cDNA or gDNA.

Methods used by the authors: Cell counts per sample came from amplifying reference gene primers. This table comes from immunoSEQ multiplex PCR, and its TCRdb copy is limited to in-frame clones, with some not included. V, J and clone size reflect that table, while D and trimming were determined from the DNA. The sample yields just over 85,000 clones, about 88% seen once. Germline-derived CDR1 and CDR2 are MGHRA and YSYEKL. Losses at the gene ends were 4 bases for V and 6 bases for J; bases not matched to a gene: 7. The CDR3 is 14 amino acids. The V call is TRBV4-1, the J call TRBJ2-7; the match to TRBD1 covers 9 bases. The sample consisted of peripheral blood. The TCR sequence derives from a man between 45 and 60 years old with acute or convalescent COVID-19. Here the CDR3 reads CASSRGDRDSEQYF. In DNA form, the CDR3 reads TGCGCCAGCAGCCGTGGGGACAGGGATTCCGAGCAGTACTTC.